This T cell receptor beta chain is drawn from a study of blood T cell repertoires in COVID-19. Study at large: Researchers got acute and convalescent COVID-19 samples from the United States, Italy and Spain. PBMCs, B-cell-depleted T cells, or T cells were the source of the cDNA or gDNA that made up the material.

One Seattle source followed patients from active infection through their disease course. In the authors' workflow: Estimation of nucleated cell counts was performed using reference gene primer amplification. TCRdb keeps only in-frame clones here, not all; method: immunoSEQ multiplex PCR. The V and J calls and clone size are taken from that table; D and trimming were inferred from the DNA. The repertoire has around 300,000 clones, about nine tenths of them found once; the top ten carry over 5.5%. The TCR originated in a woman aged 50 to 60 with COVID-19, enrolled during active disease. Specimen: peripheral blood.

The CDR3 sequence: CASSELGYGGEAFF. In DNA, the CDR3 is TGTGCCAGCAGTGAATTAGGCTACGGAGGTGAAGCTTTCTTT. This rearrangement joins TRBV6-1 to TRBJ1-1, with D unresolved. V gave up 2 bases and J gave up 7 bases, with 14 bases separating them. The CDR3 length is 14 residues. Germline CDR1 MNHNS, CDR2 SASEGT.